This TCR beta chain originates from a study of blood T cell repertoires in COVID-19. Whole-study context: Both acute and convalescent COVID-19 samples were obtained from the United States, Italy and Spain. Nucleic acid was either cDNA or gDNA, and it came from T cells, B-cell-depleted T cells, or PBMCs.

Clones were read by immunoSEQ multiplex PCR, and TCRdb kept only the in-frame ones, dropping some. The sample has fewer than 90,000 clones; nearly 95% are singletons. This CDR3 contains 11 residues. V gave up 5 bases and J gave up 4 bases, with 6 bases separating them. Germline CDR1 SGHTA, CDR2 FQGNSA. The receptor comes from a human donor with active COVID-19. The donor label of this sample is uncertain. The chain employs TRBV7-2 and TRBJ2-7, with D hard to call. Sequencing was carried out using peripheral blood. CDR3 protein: CASSNGYEQYF. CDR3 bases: TGTGCCAGCAGCAACGGTTACGAGCAGTACTTC.